A selection of T cell receptor beta chains follows, all from one sample in a study of T cell changes during pregnancy in multiple sclerosis. Data came from immunoSEQ multiplex PCR; TCRdb stores just in-frame clones and leaves some out. Among around 86,000 clones listed, approximately 92% were seen once. The sample was peripheral blood, taken in the first trimester of pregnancy. These receptors were collected from a female donor with multiple sclerosis, enrolled in a pregnancy study. Both conserved end residues are part of each CDR3.

len: 15; j_gene: TRBJ1-1; v_gene: TRBV5-1; CDR3aa: CASSREGQVNTEAFF
len: 17; j_gene: TRBJ2-7; v_gene: TRBV7-9; CDR3aa: CAITSPGQGAPGSEQYF
len: 15; j_gene: TRBJ2-7; v_gene: TRBV4-1; CDR3aa: CASSQAAVSSYEQYF
len: 15; j_gene: TRBJ2-7; v_gene: TRBV2; CDR3aa: CASSVKGWSSYEQYF
len: 14; j_gene: TRBJ1-5; v_gene: TRBV6-1; CDR3aa: CASSAEVGNQPQHF
len: 13; j_gene: TRBJ2-1; v_gene: TRBV5-4; CDR3aa: CASSPTLSVEQFF
len: 16; j_gene: TRBJ1-1; v_gene: TRBV5-1; CDR3aa: CASSLAPGTVNTEAFF
len: 15; j_gene: TRBJ1-1; v_gene: TRBV4-1; CDR3aa: CASSPWGGFGTEAFF
len: 15; j_gene: TRBJ1-2; v_gene: TRBV6-5; CDR3aa: CASSSDRRAIYGYTF
len: 15; j_gene: TRBJ2-7; v_gene: TRBV6-5; CDR3aa: CASSAAGGLSYEQYF
len: 15; j_gene: TRBJ2-7; v_gene: TRBV14; CDR3aa: CASSQLAVLTYEQYF
len: 16; j_gene: TRBJ1-1; v_gene: TRBV7-9; CDR3aa: CASSSLAHHRNTEAFF
len: 14; j_gene: TRBJ2-2; v_gene: TRBV5-1; CDR3aa: CASSLGHVTGELFF
len: 16; j_gene: TRBJ2-2; v_gene: TRBV9; CDR3aa: CASSIVAGGHTGELFF
len: 16; j_gene: TRBJ2-1; v_gene: TRBV7-6; CDR3aa: CASSLTSGSPHNEQFF
len: 13; j_gene: TRBJ1-5; v_gene: TRBV18; CDR3aa: CASSRESNQPQHF
len: 14; j_gene: TRBJ1-2; v_gene: TRBV4-3; CDR3aa: CASSQAWGEGGYTF
len: 15; j_gene: TRBJ1-1; v_gene: TRBV5-5; CDR3aa: CASSWKGQVNTEAFF
len: 14; j_gene: TRBJ2-1; v_gene: TRBV4-3; CDR3aa: CASSSLAGGNEQFF
len: 14; j_gene: TRBJ1-2; v_gene: TRBV27; CDR3aa: CASSLSGGFGGYTF
len: 13; j_gene: TRBJ2-7; v_gene: TRBV7-2; CDR3aa: CASSLDRGDEQYF
len: 13; j_gene: TRBJ2-5; v_gene: TRBV19; CDR3aa: CASRTGIQETQYF
len: 11; j_gene: TRBJ2-7; v_gene: TRBV7-2; CDR3aa: CASSFTGEQYF
len: 16; j_gene: TRBJ1-4; v_gene: TRBV18; CDR3aa: CASSSLRGRTNEKLFF
len: 16; j_gene: TRBJ2-3; v_gene: TRBV4-1; CDR3aa: CASSQDTADRTDTQYF
len: 14; j_gene: TRBJ1-5; v_gene: TRBV18; CDR3aa: CASSPTGGNQPQHF
len: 14; j_gene: TRBJ1-5; v_gene: TRBV28; CDR3aa: CASSLYREGQPQHF
len: 17; j_gene: TRBJ2-7; v_gene: TRBV5-1; CDR3aa: CASSSGGGAANFWEQYF